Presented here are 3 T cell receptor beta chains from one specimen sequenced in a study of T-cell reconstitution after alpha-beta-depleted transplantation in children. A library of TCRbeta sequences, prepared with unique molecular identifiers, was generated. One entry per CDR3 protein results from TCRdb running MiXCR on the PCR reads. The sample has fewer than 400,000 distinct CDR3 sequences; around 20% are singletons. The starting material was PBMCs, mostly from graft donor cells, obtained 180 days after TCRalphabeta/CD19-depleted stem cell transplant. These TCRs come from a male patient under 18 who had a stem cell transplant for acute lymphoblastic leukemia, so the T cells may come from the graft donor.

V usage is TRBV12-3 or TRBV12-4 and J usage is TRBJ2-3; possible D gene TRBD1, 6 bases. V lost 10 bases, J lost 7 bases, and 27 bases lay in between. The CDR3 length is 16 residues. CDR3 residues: CATSVATGQSRNTQYF. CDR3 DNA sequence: TGTGCCACCTCGGTGGCCACAGGGCAGTCTCGTAATACGCAGTATTTT.

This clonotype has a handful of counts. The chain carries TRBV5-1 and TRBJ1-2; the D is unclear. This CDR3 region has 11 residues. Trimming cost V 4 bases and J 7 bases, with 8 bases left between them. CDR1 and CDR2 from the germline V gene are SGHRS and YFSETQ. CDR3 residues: CASSLDGGYTF. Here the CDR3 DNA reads TGCGCCAGCAGCCTAGACGGTGGCTACACCTTC.

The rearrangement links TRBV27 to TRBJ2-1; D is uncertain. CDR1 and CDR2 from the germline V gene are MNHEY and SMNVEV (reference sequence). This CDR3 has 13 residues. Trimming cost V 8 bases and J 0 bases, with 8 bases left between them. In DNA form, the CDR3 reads TGTGCCAGCGGTGGAGCCTCCTACAATGAGCAGTTCTTC. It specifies CASGGASYNEQFF.